These 28 T cell receptor beta chains came from one sample sequenced in a study of CD8 T cells in ankylosing spondylitis. Study conclusions and caveats: Seemingly distinctive of ankylosing spondylitis blood was a TCR beta motif formed by eight highly homologous variants.

MiXCR was run by TCRdb on the 5' RACE reads, yielding one entry per CDR3 protein. Of fewer than 550,000 distinct CDR3 sequences listed, under 5.5% are singletons. These receptors lack a known antigen. Material for sequencing was blood, either unsorted or a sorted T cell fraction (not recorded which). These receptors were obtained from a male donor with ankylosing spondylitis.

This clonotype was seen at least ten times. V usage is TRBV5-1 and J usage is TRBJ1-4; 11 bases are a match to TRBD1. V trimming: 4 bases; J trimming: 8 bases; junction bases outside the gene matches: 4. This CDR3 comprises 14 residues. Germline values: CDR1 SGHRS, CDR2 YFSETQ. CDR3 in DNA: TGCGCCAGCAGCCCGGGACAGGGGGAAGAAAAACTGTTTTTT. Its protein product is CASSPGQGEEKLFF.

This clonotype was counted ten times or more. This rearrangement joins TRBV5-1 to TRBJ2-1; D uncertain. The germline V and J ends were trimmed by 1 base and 8 bases, with 7 bases remaining between them. The CDR3 consists of 12 residues. CDR1 is SGHRS, CDR2 YFSETQ, per germline. CDR3 sequence (DNA): TGCGCCAGCAGCTTGCTAGGTGATGAGCAGTTCTTC. Amino acid sequence: CASSLLGDEQFF.

This clonotype was observed at least ten times. The genes are TRBV10-3 and TRBJ1-6, with unresolved D. The germline V and J ends were trimmed by 6 bases and 6 bases, with 12 bases remaining between them. Looked up from germline, CDR1 is ENHRY and CDR2 is SYGVKD. The length of the CDR3 is 14 residues. The CDR3 spells CAIRAVNANSPLHF. The CDR3, as DNA: TGTGCCATCAGAGCCGTAAACGCTAATTCACCCCTCCACTTT.

The chain links TRBV18 to TRBJ2-1; possible D gene TRBD1, 5 bases. With 0 bases removed from V and 3 bases from J, the gap between germline ends came to 12 bases. The CDR3 covers 16 residues. The germline V gene encodes CDR1 KGHSH and CDR2 LQKENI. CDR3 sequence reads: CASSPPGQMLYNEQFF. CDR3 in DNA: TGTGCCAGCTCACCACCGGGGCAAATGCTCTACAATGAGCAGTTCTTC.

The table lists this clonotype with many counts. The chain recombines TRBV5-6 with TRBJ2-7; perhaps TRBD2 as D (10 bases). The CDR3 runs 18 residues. Trimming cost V 3 bases and J 5 bases, with 27 bases left between them. Germline CDR1 SGHDT, CDR2 YYEEEE. The CDR3 DNA follows: TGTGCCAGCAGCTGGGGGACAGGGCTACTAGCGGGATTGGACGAGCAGTACTTC. It codes for CASSWGTGLLAGLDEQYF.

This clonotype was recorded many times. V and J are TRBV7-9 and TRBJ1-2; a weak D match, TRBD1 (6 bases). V lost 1 base to trimming and J lost 0 bases, with 9 bases between them. CDR1 and CDR2 from the germline V gene are SEHNR and FQNEAQ (reference sequence). The CDR3 extends over 15 amino acids. The CDR3 DNA is TGTGCCAGCAGCTTAGACGGGGGGCCTAACTATGGCTACACCTTC. Translating it yields CASSLDGGPNYGYTF.

V and J are TRBV11-1 and TRBJ2-7, with TRBD2 identical over 8 bases. CDR1 is SGHAT and CDR2 is FQDESV in the germline V gene (reference sequence). The trim removed 5 bases at V and 5 bases at J, leaving 11 bases unmatched. CDR3 length: 15 residues. The CDR3 here is CASSPGGSDLHEQYF. The CDR3 nucleotides read TGTGCCAGCAGCCCGGGAGGGTCCGACCTCCACGAGCAGTACTTC.

In this sample, this clonotype turned up many times. The chain is built from TRBV12-3 or TRBV12-4 and TRBJ1-3; D remains unclear. V was shortened by 4 bases and J by 4 bases, with 11 bases between the two germline ends. The CDR3 covers 14 residues. The CDR3 here is CASSWAGAGNTIYF. CDR3 coding DNA: TGTGCCAGCAGTTGGGCGGGAGCGGGAAACACCATATATTTT.

This clonotype was counted at least ten times. The chain employs TRBV7-9 and TRBJ2-1, with D unresolved. Germline V gene lookup returns CDR1 SEHNR and CDR2 FQNEAQ (reference sequence). V was cut by 5 bases and J by 3 bases, with 14 bases left in between. This CDR3 comprises 15 residues. The CDR3 nucleotides are TGTGCCAGCAGCCCAACCTATACTTTCTACAATGAGCAGTTCTTC. Translation gives CASSPTYTFYNEQFF. The full variable domain, in which reference TRBV7-9 and TRBJ2-1 provide the parts outside the CDR3, is DTGVSQNPRHKITKRGQNVTFRCDPISEHNRLYWYRQTLGQGPEFLTYFQNEAQLEKSRLLSDRFSAERPKGSFSTLEIQRTEQGDSAMYLCASSPTYTFYNEQFFGPGTRLTVL.

This clonotype was seen ten or more times. The chain couples TRBV7-9 to TRBJ2-7, with a weak D call TRBD1 (7 bases). The CDR3 runs 15 residues. Germline CDR1 SEHNR, CDR2 FQNEAQ (reference sequence). Trimming pared 4 bases from V and 2 bases from J, leaving 15 bases between. DNA for the CDR3: TGTGCCAGCAGCTCGCAGGGGGGTTCCACCTACGAGCAGTACTTC. Encoded protein: CASSSQGGSTYEQYF.

The V and J genes are TRBV29-1 and TRBJ2-1, with 7 bases that match TRBD2. The CDR3 is 13 amino acids. V shed 7 bases and J 6 bases; nucleotides not matched to a gene: 9. Germline V gene sequence: CDR1 SQVTM, CDR2 ANQGSEA. As DNA, the CDR3 is TGCAGCGCCTACGGGGGGTCCGGCAATGAGCAGTTCTTC. Amino acid sequence: CSAYGGSGNEQFF.

This clonotype showed up many times. This chain joins TRBV20-1 and TRBJ1-1; possible D gene TRBD1, 5 bases. Trimming stripped 4 bases from V and 3 bases from J, with 15 bases between. Germline V gene data show CDR1 as DFQATT and CDR2 as SNEGSKA (reference sequence). This CDR3 is built from 14 residues. CDR3 sequence: CSAIIDSDDTEAFF. In DNA, the CDR3 is TGCAGTGCTATCATTGACAGCGACGACACTGAAGCTTTCTTT.

This clonotype was observed many times. This chain links TRBV5-1 with TRBJ2-1, with a possible D match to TRBD1 (5 bases). This CDR3 has 15 amino acids. Looked up from germline, CDR1 is SGHRS and CDR2 is YFSETQ. V gave up 0 bases and J gave up 5 bases, with 12 bases separating them. CDR3 sequence: CASSLARVGNNEQFF. The CDR3 region has the DNA TGCGCCAGCAGCTTGGCCAGGGTCGGCAACAATGAGCAGTTCTTC.

This clonotype was seen ten or more times. The chain employs TRBV15 and TRBJ2-1; possibly TRBD1 or TRBD2 for D (5 bases each). V was clipped by 8 bases and J by 7 bases, with 15 bases between them. This CDR3 is built from 13 residues. Germline V gives CDR1 LNHNV, CDR2 YYDKDF (reference sequence). Here the CDR3 DNA reads TGTGCCACCGGGCGCCAGGGACCGAATGAGCAGTTCTTC. Translating gives CATGRQGPNEQFF.

This clonotype appeared many times. V and J are TRBV7-9 and TRBJ2-2; no clear D. V gave up 0 bases and J gave up 1 base, with 6 bases separating them. CDR1 and CDR2 (germline): SEHNR, FQNEAQ (reference sequence). The CDR3 loop spans 15 amino acids. This CDR3 reads CASSLARQNTGELFF. CDR3 in DNA: TGTGCCAGCAGCTTAGCCCGACAGAACACCGGGGAGCTGTTTTTT.

The table lists this clonotype with a few counts. V gene TRBV5-1 combines with J gene TRBJ2-1; D is possibly TRBD1 or TRBD2 (5 bases each). CDR1 and CDR2 (germline): SGHRS, YFSETQ. The germline V and J ends were trimmed by 0 bases and 0 bases, with 10 bases remaining between them. The CDR3 has 16 residues. The CDR3 loop is CASSLVGVGSYNEQFF. The CDR3, as DNA: TGCGCCAGCAGCTTGGTGGGGGTGGGCTCCTACAATGAGCAGTTCTTC.

This clonotype was picked up many times. V is TRBV5-1 and J is TRBJ1-1; maybe TRBD1 (5 bases). V was trimmed by 0 bases and J by 7 bases, leaving 19 bases between them. CDR1 is SGHRS, CDR2 YFSETQ, per germline. The CDR3 covers 16 residues. CDR3: CASSLVPMGEWSEAFF. The DNA for the CDR3 is TGCGCCAGCAGCTTGGTCCCAATGGGGGAGTGGAGTGAAGCTTTCTTT.

This clonotype was recorded many times. The chain employs TRBV6-1 and TRBJ2-2; D uncertain. The CDR3 extends over 16 amino acids. Germline assignment: CDR1 MNHNS and CDR2 SASEGT. V dropped 5 bases and J dropped 10 bases, with 23 bases sitting between them. CDR3 nucleotide sequence: TGTGCCAGCAGTCTAGTAGCACCTCGCTCCCTAAAGGAGCTGTTTTTT. Its protein is CASSLVAPRSLKELFF.

This clonotype was picked up many times. The rearrangement joins TRBV29-1 to TRBJ2-5; D may correspond to TRBD1 or TRBD2 (6 bases each). V shed 6 bases and J shed 5 bases, with 19 bases lying between them. Germline V gives CDR1 SQVTM, CDR2 ANQGSEA. The CDR3 consists of 14 residues. The CDR3 loop is CSVLGGGGGETQYF. As DNA, the CDR3 is TGCAGCGTACTCGGTGGAGGGGGTGGGGAGACCCAGTACTTC.

This clonotype has at least ten counts. The V call is TRBV7-8, the J call TRBJ2-3; 7 bases align to TRBD1. V dropped 4 bases and J dropped 2; count of bases not matched to a gene: 9. Germline V lookup: CDR1 SGHVS, CDR2 FQNEAQ. This CDR3 spans 16 amino acids. The CDR3 loop is CASSYRDRLPTDTQYF. Written as DNA, the CDR3 is TGTGCCAGCAGCTATAGGGACAGACTTCCCACAGATACGCAGTATTTT.

This clonotype was detected many times. The rearrangement uses TRBV10-3 and TRBJ2-2; 10 bases map to TRBD2. With V trimmed by 8 bases and J by 1 base, 10 bases remained unmatched. Germline loops: CDR1 ENHRY, CDR2 SYGVKD. CDR3 size: 17 residues. CDR3 nucleotide sequence: TGTGCCATCCCCAAAAATAAGCGGGGGGGGAACACCGGGGAGCTGTTTTTT. Residues: CAIPKNKRGGNTGELFF.

This clonotype was seen ten or more times. The V gene is TRBV20-1, the J gene TRBJ1-2; D perhaps matches TRBD1 (6 bases). Trimming cost V 2 bases and J 4 bases, with 11 bases left between them. The CDR3 contains 13 residues. Looked up from germline, CDR1 is DFQATT and CDR2 is SNEGSKA (reference sequence). The DNA of the CDR3 is TGCAGTGCTAGATCGGGGGCGCGCTATGGCTACACCTTC. This codes for CSARSGARYGYTF.

This clonotype was counted only a few times. J is TRBJ1-6 and V is TRBV7-2; D may be TRBD1 (6 bases). V was trimmed by 11 bases and J by 10 bases, leaving 21 bases between them. Germline CDR1 reads SGHTA; CDR2 reads FQGNSA. The CDR3 has 14 amino acids. In nucleotides, the CDR3 is TGTGCCCTAGGGGGGGCCAGGCAAGGCTCACCCCTCCACTTT. This translates into CALGGARQGSPLHF.

At least ten counts were recorded for this clonotype. V is TRBV18 and J is TRBJ1-1, with D unresolved. Trimming stripped 3 bases from V and 6 bases from J, with 11 bases between. Looked up from germline, CDR1 is KGHSH and CDR2 is LQKENI. The CDR3 runs to 13 residues. CDR3 nucleotide sequence: TGTGCCAGCTCACCCCCGATTGTTGCTGAAGCTTTCTTT. It encodes CASSPPIVAEAFF. Together with reference TRBV18 and TRBJ1-1, the CDR3 gives the full variable domain: NAGVMQNPRHLVRRRGQEARLRCSPMKGHSHVYWYRQLPEEGLKFMVYLQKENIIDESGMPKERFSAEFPKEGPSILRIQQVVRGDSAAYFCASSPPIVAEAFFGQGTRLTVV.

This clonotype has a count of ten or more. The V gene is TRBV20-1, the J gene TRBJ2-2; maybe TRBD1 (6 bases). Per the germline V gene, CDR1 is DFQATT and CDR2 is SNEGSKA (reference sequence). V was pared by 3 bases and J by 5 bases, with 13 bases between. This CDR3 spans 14 amino acids. CDR3 sequence: CSASKNGQTGELFF. The CDR3 DNA follows: TGCAGTGCTAGCAAAAACGGACAGACCGGGGAGCTGTTTTTT.

The CDR3 spells CASSTVRPDTQYF. The CDR3 DNA is TGTGCCAGCAGCACCGTACGCCCGGATACGCAGTATTTT. The J gene is TRBJ2-3, the V gene TRBV9; D is ambiguous. The CDR3 sequence is 13 residues long. V was shortened by 4 bases and J by 6 bases, with 12 bases between the two germline ends. Germline V lookup: CDR1 SGDLS, CDR2 YYNGEE. The whole variable domain, filled in from reference TRBV9 and TRBJ2-3, reads DSGVTQTPKHLITATGQRVTLRCSPRSGDLSVYWYQQSLDQGLQFLIQYYNGEERAKGNILERFSAQQFPDLHSELNLSSLELGDSALYFCASSTVRPDTQYFGPGTRLTVL.

This clonotype showed up just a few times. The chain carries TRBV7-9 and TRBJ1-6, with 7 bases fitting TRBD1. Trimming removed 2 bases from V and 6 bases from J; junction bases left unmatched: 7. Germline V gives CDR1 SEHNR, CDR2 FQNEAQ (reference sequence). The CDR3 has 16 residues. The DNA for the CDR3 is TGTGCCAGCAGCTTATGGGACAGTATTACTAATTCACCCCTCCACTTT. This encodes CASSLWDSITNSPLHF.

This clonotype was picked up many times. V and J are TRBV20-1 and TRBJ2-2, with 8 bases aligning to TRBD1. Germline-derived CDR1 and CDR2 are DFQATT and SNEGSKA (reference sequence). V trimming: 3 bases; J trimming: 1 base; junction bases outside the gene matches: 7. CDR3 length: 16 residues. The CDR3 spells CSARVPGTGNTGELFF. CDR3 nucleotides: TGCAGTGCTAGGGTACCCGGGACAGGGAACACCGGGGAGCTGTTTTTT.